The present entry profiles one TCR beta chain with its context. V shed 5 bases and J shed 4 bases, with 16 bases lying between them. Per the germline V gene, CDR1 is LNHNV and CDR2 is YYDKDF (reference sequence). The CDR3 loop spans 15 amino acids. This entry is derived from a study of blood T cell repertoires in COVID-19. Study as a whole: Italy, Spain and the United States were the sources of the convalescent and acute COVID-19 samples. Sources were T cells, B-cell-depleted T cells, or PBMCs; the material itself was cDNA or gDNA.

Clones were sequenced by immunoSEQ multiplex PCR, and TCRdb holds only the in-frame ones, with some missing. The sample carries 180,000 or so clones, around 85% recorded once. The sequenced material came from peripheral blood. The TCR was taken from a woman at least 80 years old with acute or convalescent COVID-19. The V gene is TRBV15, the J gene TRBJ2-3, with D possibly being TRBD2 (5 bases). DNA for the CDR3: TGTGCCACCAGCCTCCGGACGGGAAATTCAGATACGCAGTATTTT. This translates into CATSLRTGNSDTQYF.